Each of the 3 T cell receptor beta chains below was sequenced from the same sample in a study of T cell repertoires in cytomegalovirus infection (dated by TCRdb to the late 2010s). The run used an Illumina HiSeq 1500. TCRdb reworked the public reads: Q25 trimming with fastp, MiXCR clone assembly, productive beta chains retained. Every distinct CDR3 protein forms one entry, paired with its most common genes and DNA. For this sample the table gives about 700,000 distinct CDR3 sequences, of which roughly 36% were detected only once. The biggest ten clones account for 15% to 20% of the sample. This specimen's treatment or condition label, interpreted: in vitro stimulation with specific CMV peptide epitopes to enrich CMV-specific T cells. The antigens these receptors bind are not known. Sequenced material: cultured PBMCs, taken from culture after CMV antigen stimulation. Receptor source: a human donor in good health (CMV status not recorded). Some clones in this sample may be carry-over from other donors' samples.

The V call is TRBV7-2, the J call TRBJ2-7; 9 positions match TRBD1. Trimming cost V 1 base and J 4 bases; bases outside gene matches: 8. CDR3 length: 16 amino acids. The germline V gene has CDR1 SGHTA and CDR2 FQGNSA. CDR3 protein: CASSLGPGTGSYEQYF. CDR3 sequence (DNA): TGTGCCAGCAGCTTAGGCCCCGGGACAGGGTCGTACGAGCAGTACTTC.

The CDR3 spells CASTSSGPPVYNEQFF. The CDR3 nucleotides are TGTGCCAGCACTTCGTCGGGTCCTCCCGTGTATAATGAGCAGTTCTTC. The gene calls are TRBV6-6 and TRBJ2-1; D unclear. The CDR3 runs to 16 residues. Trimming pared 7 bases from V and 7 bases from J, leaving 23 bases between. CDR1 and CDR2 (germline): MNHNY, SVGAGI (reference sequence).

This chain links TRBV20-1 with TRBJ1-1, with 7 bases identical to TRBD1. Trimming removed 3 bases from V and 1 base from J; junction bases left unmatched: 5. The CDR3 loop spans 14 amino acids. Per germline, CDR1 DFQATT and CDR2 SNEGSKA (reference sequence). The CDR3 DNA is TGCAGTGCTAGCGACTACAGGGGGAACACTGAAGCTTTCTTT. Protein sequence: CSASDYRGNTEAFF.